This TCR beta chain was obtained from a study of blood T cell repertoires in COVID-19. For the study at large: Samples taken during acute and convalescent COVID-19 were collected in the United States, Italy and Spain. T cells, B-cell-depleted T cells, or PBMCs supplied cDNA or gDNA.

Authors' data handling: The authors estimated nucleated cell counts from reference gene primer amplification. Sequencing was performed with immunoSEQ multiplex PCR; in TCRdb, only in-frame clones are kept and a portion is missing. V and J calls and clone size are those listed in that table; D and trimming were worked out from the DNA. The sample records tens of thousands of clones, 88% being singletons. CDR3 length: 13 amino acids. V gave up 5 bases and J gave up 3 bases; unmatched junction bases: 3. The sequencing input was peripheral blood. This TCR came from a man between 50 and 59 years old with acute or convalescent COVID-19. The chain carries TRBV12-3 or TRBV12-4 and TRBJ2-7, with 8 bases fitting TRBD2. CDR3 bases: TGTGCCAGCAGTACCGGGACTAGCTACGAGCAGTACTTC. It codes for CASSTGTSYEQYF.